The entry below gives a single TCR beta chain sequence along with its context. Its antigen remains unknown. The V gene lost 5 bases and the J gene lost 0 bases, with 11 bases spanning the gap. CDR3 size: 14 residues. Looked up from germline, CDR1 is GTSNPN and CDR2 is SVGIG (reference sequence). These data are taken from a study of blood T cell dynamics during melanoma immunotherapy. Findings and caveats of the study: At W3, later disease-control patients showed bifurcated PBMC repertoire changes, unlike progressors. It remained unknown if the driving T cell clones were melanoma-specific.

Time point reported: pre-treatment baseline. Apart from two fast progressors, RECIST 1.1 response was judged 12 weeks post-infusion. No patient had earlier systemic cancer treatment, concurrent immunosuppressants, or another active cancer. Profiled with immunoSEQ multiplex PCR; TCRdb holds only in-frame clones, not every one. The table has 17,000 or so clones, 65% to 90% seen once; the top ten hold under 9%. The TCR originated in a human donor with melanoma. The material sequenced was blood, taken from a patient treated with checkpoint blockade. This chain uses TRBV30 with TRBJ1-3; D is unclear. The DNA of the CDR3 is TGTGCCTGGGCCCCGGATCTCTCTGGAAACACCATATATTTT. This gives the protein CAWAPDLSGNTIYF.